The following is a TCR beta chain sequence with its context. Its antigen is not identified. The record originates from a study of post-analysis software for immune sequencing data. General study findings and limits: F measure clustering grouped samples strongly by preparation batch. In patients, about five TRBV segments were more frequent than in controls, with TRBV5-6, TRBV5-1 and TRBV20-1 among them.

TCR beta cDNA libraries had unique molecular identifiers. TCRdb analysed the PCR reads with MiXCR anew, one entry per CDR3 protein. The table includes 650,000 to 900,000 distinct CDR3 sequences, 46% detected once. The CDR3 spans 16 residues. V lost 1 base to trimming and J lost 0 bases, with 13 bases between them. Germline V gene data show CDR1 as DFQATT and CDR2 as SNEGSKA (reference sequence). The sequence derives from a girl aged 10-17 years with multiple sclerosis. This chain joins TRBV20-1 and TRBJ1-5, with D possibly TRBD1 on 6 matching bases. The sample consisted of blood. The CDR3 coding sequence is TGCAGTGCTAGAGTAGAAGGGGGATTTAGCAATCAGCCCCAGCATTTT. The encoded protein is CSARVEGGFSNQPQHF.